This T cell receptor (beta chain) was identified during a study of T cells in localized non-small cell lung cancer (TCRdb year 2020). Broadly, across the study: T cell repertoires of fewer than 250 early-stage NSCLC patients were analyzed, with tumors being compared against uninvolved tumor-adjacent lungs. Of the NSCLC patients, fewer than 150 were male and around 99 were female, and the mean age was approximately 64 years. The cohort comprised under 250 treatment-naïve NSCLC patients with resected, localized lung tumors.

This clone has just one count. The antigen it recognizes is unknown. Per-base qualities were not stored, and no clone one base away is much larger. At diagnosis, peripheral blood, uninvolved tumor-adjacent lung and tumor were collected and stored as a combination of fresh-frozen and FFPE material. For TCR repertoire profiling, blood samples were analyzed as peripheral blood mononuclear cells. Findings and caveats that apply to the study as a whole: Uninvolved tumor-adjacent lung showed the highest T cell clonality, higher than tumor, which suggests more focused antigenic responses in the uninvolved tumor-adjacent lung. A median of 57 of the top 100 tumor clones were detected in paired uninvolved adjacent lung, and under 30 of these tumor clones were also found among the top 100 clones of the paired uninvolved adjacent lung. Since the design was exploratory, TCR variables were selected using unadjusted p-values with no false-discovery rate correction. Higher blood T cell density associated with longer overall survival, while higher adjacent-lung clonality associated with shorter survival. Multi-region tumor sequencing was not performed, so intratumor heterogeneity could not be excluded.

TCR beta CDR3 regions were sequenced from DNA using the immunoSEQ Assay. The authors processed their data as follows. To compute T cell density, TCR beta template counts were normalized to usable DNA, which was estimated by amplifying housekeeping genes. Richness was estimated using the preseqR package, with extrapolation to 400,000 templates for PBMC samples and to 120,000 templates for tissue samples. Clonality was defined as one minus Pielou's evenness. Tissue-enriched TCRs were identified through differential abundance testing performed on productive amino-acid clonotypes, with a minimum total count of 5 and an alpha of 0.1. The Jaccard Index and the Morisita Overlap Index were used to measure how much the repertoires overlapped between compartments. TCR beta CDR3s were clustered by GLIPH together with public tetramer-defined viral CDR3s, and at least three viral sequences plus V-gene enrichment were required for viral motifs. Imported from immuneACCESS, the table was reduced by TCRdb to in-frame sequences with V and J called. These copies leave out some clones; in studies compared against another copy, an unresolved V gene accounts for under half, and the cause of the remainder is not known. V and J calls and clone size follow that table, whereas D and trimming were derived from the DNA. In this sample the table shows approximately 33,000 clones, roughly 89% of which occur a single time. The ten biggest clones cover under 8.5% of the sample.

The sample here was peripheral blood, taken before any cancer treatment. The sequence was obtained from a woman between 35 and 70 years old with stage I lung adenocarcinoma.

CDR3 sequence: CASSLGGGSVLQKTQYF. In nucleotides, the sequence is TGTGCCAGCAGCCTCGGAGGCGGATCAGTCCTCCAGAAGACCCAGTACTTC. The rearrangement joined TRBV2 to TRBJ2-5; D gene: possibly TRBD2, on 5 matching bases. V gives up 6 bases and J gives up 6 bases, and the segment between their germline ends measures 26 bases. According to the germline V gene, CDR1 reads SNHLY and CDR2 reads FYNNEI. The CDR3 spans 17 residues, from the cysteine through the phenylalanine. CDR3 DNA is the only sequence kept; it has 51 bases, read in frame from the first base.